A selection of T cell receptor beta chains follows, all from one sample in a study of cytomegalovirus exposure and HLA in healthy donors. The assay was immunoSEQ multiplex PCR, and TCRdb's table has in-frame clones only and misses some. This table has about 57,000 clones, 80% to 95% appearing once. The material sequenced was PBMCs. These receptors were collected from a woman aged 18-29 years in good health and CMV-seronegative. The CDR3 runs from the conserved cysteine through the conserved F or W. The D gene is left open where the match is weak. Some rows have no size entry. The others give once, few or many, or a class for an expanded clone.

J: TRBJ2-1
size: -
V: TRBV7-2
D: TRBD2
length: 16
CDR3: CASSLGGRGGRSEQFF
DNA: TGTGCCAGCAGCTTAGGAGGGCGGGGGGGCCGGAGTGAGCAGTTCTTC

J: TRBJ2-3
size: -
V: TRBV7-3
D: TRBD2
length: 16
CDR3: CASSRGLAGSGDTQYF
DNA: TGTGCCAGCAGCCGTGGACTAGCGGGGTCAGGAGATACGCAGTATTTT

J: TRBJ2-3
size: -
V: TRBV10-2
D: TRBD2
length: 16
CDR3: CASSIREELITDTQYF
DNA: TGCGCCAGCAGTATCCGGGAGGAACTAATTACAGATACGCAGTATTTT

J: TRBJ2-3
size: -
V: TRBV4-3
D: -
length: 17
CDR3: CASSQDYGGQYTDTQYF
DNA: TGCGCCAGCAGCCAAGATTACGGGGGGCAGTACACAGATACGCAGTATTTT

J: TRBJ2-3
size: once
V: TRBV2
D: TRBD2
length: 18
CDR3: CASRPLPTSGRGTDTQYF
DNA: TGTGCCAGCAGACCACTACCTACTAGCGGGAGGGGGACAGATACGCAGTATTTT

J: TRBJ2-3
size: -
V: TRBV19
D: -
length: 14
CDR3: CASSRVTSMDTQYF
DNA: TGTGCCAGTAGCCGCGTGACTAGTATGGATACGCAGTATTTT

J: TRBJ2-7
size: -
V: TRBV6-5
D: -
length: 14
CDR3: CASSQGFGSHEQYF
DNA: TGTGCCAGCAGTCAGGGCTTCGGGAGTCACGAGCAGTACTTC

J: TRBJ1-1
size: -
V: TRBV10-2
D: -
length: 16
CDR3: CASSAIGGLLNTEAFF
DNA: TGCGCCAGCAGTGCCATTGGAGGTCTATTGAACACTGAAGCTTTCTTT

J: TRBJ1-4
size: -
V: TRBV9
D: TRBD1
length: 15
CDR3: CASSIGTGVNEKLFF
DNA: TGTGCCAGCAGCATTGGGACAGGGGTTAATGAAAAACTGTTTTTT

J: TRBJ2-1
size: once
V: TRBV28
D: TRBD1
length: 17
CDR3: CASSLFQGAPAYNEQFF
DNA: TGTGCCAGCAGTTTATTCCAGGGGGCACCCGCCTACAATGAGCAGTTCTTC

J: TRBJ1-2
size: -
V: TRBV4-3
D: TRBD1
length: 15
CDR3: CASSRTQGIDYGYTF
DNA: TGCGCCAGCAGCCGAACACAGGGGATTGACTATGGCTACACCTTC

J: TRBJ1-3
size: -
V: TRBV18
D: -
length: 18
CDR3: CASSPIFGQRGIGNTIYF
DNA: TGTGCCAGCTCACCTATCTTCGGACAGCGCGGAATAGGAAACACCATATATTTT

J: TRBJ2-4
size: -
V: TRBV5-4
D: -
length: 15
CDR3: CASSSGITAKNIQYF
DNA: TGTGCCAGCAGTTCGGGGATTACAGCCAAAAACATTCAGTACTTC

J: TRBJ1-1
size: -
V: TRBV10-2
D: -
length: 12
CDR3: CASIGVNTEAFF
DNA: TGCGCCAGCATCGGAGTGAACACTGAAGCTTTCTTT

J: TRBJ1-2
size: -
V: TRBV27
D: -
length: 13
CDR3: CASSSAPRYGYTF
DNA: TGTGCCAGCAGTTCCGCCCCCCGGTATGGCTACACCTTC

J: TRBJ2-1
size: -
V: TRBV11-3
D: TRBD1
length: 12
CDR3: CASTVDREEQFF
DNA: TGTGCCAGCACTGTGGACAGGGAAGAGCAGTTCTTC

J: TRBJ1-4
size: -
V: TRBV9
D: -
length: 16
CDR3: CASSVGPRGDGEKLFF
DNA: TGTGCCAGCAGCGTAGGTCCCCGGGGTGACGGTGAAAAACTGTTTTTT

J: TRBJ1-3
size: -
V: TRBV5-4
D: -
length: 15
CDR3: CASSLAGASGNTIYF
DNA: TGTGCCAGCAGCTTGGCGGGAGCCTCTGGAAACACCATATATTTT

J: TRBJ1-4
size: -
V: TRBV12-5
D: TRBD1
length: 18
CDR3: CASGFDAGGLAHNEKLFF
DNA: TGTGCTAGTGGTTTTGACGCAGGGGGATTGGCTCACAATGAAAAACTGTTTTTT

J: TRBJ2-1
size: -
V: TRBV7-9
D: TRBD2
length: 13
CDR3: CASSRRLGEGQFF
DNA: TGTGCCAGCAGCAGACGTCTTGGGGAGGGGCAGTTCTTC

J: TRBJ2-5
size: -
V: TRBV6-5
D: -
length: 11
CDR3: CASIDRGTQYF
DNA: TGTGCCAGCATCGATCGGGGGACCCAGTACTTC

J: TRBJ2-1
size: -
V: TRBV6-1
D: TRBD2
length: 16
CDR3: CASSEFGTSGYNEQFF
DNA: TGTGCCAGCAGTGAATTTGGTACTAGCGGCTACAATGAGCAGTTCTTC

J: TRBJ2-5
size: -
V: TRBV6-1
D: -
length: 14
CDR3: CASSGWVGGETQYF
DNA: TGTGCCAGCAGTGGTTGGGTGGGCGGGGAGACCCAGTACTTC

J: TRBJ1-5
size: -
V: TRBV9
D: -
length: 15
CDR3: CASSSSYGRNQPQHF
DNA: TGTGCCAGCAGCAGTTCCTACGGGAGGAATCAGCCCCAGCATTTT

J: TRBJ1-1
size: -
V: TRBV11-3
D: -
length: 15
CDR3: CASSLRSGVSTEAFF
DNA: TGTGCCAGCAGCCTCCGCTCAGGGGTGAGCACTGAAGCTTTCTTT

J: TRBJ2-3
size: -
V: TRBV5-6
D: -
length: 16
CDR3: CASSLGSAGLSNTQYF
DNA: TGTGCCAGCAGCTTAGGATCCGCGGGCCTCTCAAATACGCAGTATTTT

J: TRBJ2-1
size: -
V: TRBV7-8
D: -
length: 15
CDR3: CASSLRANWENEQFF
DNA: TGTGCCAGCAGCTTAAGGGCCAATTGGGAGAATGAGCAGTTCTTC

J: TRBJ1-4
size: -
V: TRBV6-5
D: -
length: 15
CDR3: CASSPARATNEKLFF
DNA: TGTGCCAGCAGCCCCGCGCGAGCAACTAATGAAAAACTGTTTTTT

J: TRBJ1-6
size: -
V: TRBV18
D: -
length: 16
CDR3: CASSPGQMMGNSPLHF
DNA: TGTGCCAGCTCACCGGGGCAGATGATGGGGAATTCACCCCTCCACTTT

J: TRBJ2-3
size: -
V: TRBV18
D: -
length: 15
CDR3: CASPHGSVSTDTQYF
DNA: TGTGCCAGCCCTCACGGTAGCGTTAGCACAGATACGCAGTATTTT

J: TRBJ1-2
size: -
V: TRBV6-5
D: -
length: 13
CDR3: CASSPRAPGGYTF
DNA: TGTGCCAGCAGTCCCCGGGCCCCGGGGGGCTACACCTTC

J: TRBJ2-5
size: -
V: TRBV2
D: TRBD1
length: 13
CDR3: CASRTGFMETQYF
DNA: TGTGCCAGCAGGACAGGGTTTATGGAGACCCAGTACTTC

J: TRBJ1-5
size: -
V: TRBV10-2
D: -
length: 15
CDR3: CASSESGGQHQPQHF
DNA: TGCGCCAGCAGTGAGTCGGGAGGCCAACATCAGCCCCAGCATTTT

J: TRBJ2-7
size: -
V: TRBV7-6
D: -
length: 21
CDR3: CASSLDQVEAQTLAPSYEQYF
DNA: TGTGCCAGCAGCTTAGATCAAGTCGAAGCGCAGACTTTAGCGCCCTCCTACGAGCAGTACTTC

J: TRBJ1-1
size: -
V: TRBV6-5
D: -
length: 13
CDR3: CASSQQGYTEAFF
DNA: TGCGCCAGCAGTCAACAGGGATACACTGAAGCTTTCTTT

J: TRBJ2-7
size: -
V: TRBV11-2
D: TRBD1
length: 14
CDR3: CASSFGTGSYEQYF
DNA: TGTGCCAGCAGCTTCGGGACAGGCTCCTACGAGCAGTACTTC

J: TRBJ1-1
size: -
V: TRBV19
D: TRBD1
length: 14
CDR3: CASQKDRSNTEAFF
DNA: TGTGCCAGTCAAAAGGACAGGTCGAACACTGAAGCTTTCTTT

J: TRBJ2-3
size: -
V: TRBV27
D: -
length: 15
CDR3: CASSTTGRRTDTQYF
DNA: TGTGCCAGCAGTACCACAGGGCGGAGGACAGATACGCAGTATTTT

J: TRBJ1-2
size: -
V: TRBV19
D: TRBD1
length: 15
CDR3: CASSTGYRGREGYTF
DNA: TGTGCCAGTAGTACAGGATACAGGGGGAGGGAAGGCTACACCTTC

J: TRBJ1-4
size: -
V: TRBV2
D: TRBD1
length: 19
CDR3: CASRRGFGGQGVTDEKLFF
DNA: TGTGCCAGCAGAAGAGGGTTCGGAGGACAGGGGGTGACGGATGAAAAACTGTTTTTT

J: TRBJ1-4
size: -
V: TRBV5-5
D: TRBD1
length: 15
CDR3: CASSPKTGRNEKLFF
DNA: TGTGCCAGCAGCCCCAAGACAGGGCGGAATGAAAAACTGTTTTTT

J: TRBJ1-4
size: -
V: TRBV27
D: TRBD1
length: 14
CDR3: CASSQQGNNEKLFF
DNA: TGTGCCAGCAGTCAACAGGGGAATAATGAAAAACTGTTTTTT

J: TRBJ1-1
size: -
V: TRBV18
D: TRBD1
length: 15
CDR3: CASSQLTGGATEAFF
DNA: TGTGCCAGCTCACAGCTGACAGGGGGCGCGACTGAAGCTTTCTTT

J: TRBJ1-5
size: -
V: TRBV19
D: -
length: 16
CDR3: CASSPWWGLVGQPQHF
DNA: TGTGCCAGTAGTCCCTGGTGGGGACTAGTCGGACAGCCCCAGCATTTT

J: TRBJ2-7
size: once
V: TRBV5-1
D: -
length: 13
CDR3: CASSRDGGYEQYF
DNA: TGCGCCAGCAGCCGGGATGGAGGGTACGAGCAGTACTTC

J: TRBJ2-2
size: -
V: TRBV7-8
D: TRBD2
length: 16
CDR3: CASSSRGGGDTGELFF
DNA: TGTGCCAGCAGCTCACGGGGGGGCGGTGACACCGGGGAGCTGTTTTTT

J: TRBJ2-2
size: -
V: TRBV5-1
D: TRBD1
length: 16
CDR3: CASSLGTGGNTGELFF
DNA: TGCGCCAGCAGCCTCGGGACAGGGGGTAACACCGGGGAGCTGTTTTTT

J: TRBJ2-5
size: -
V: TRBV7-2
D: -
length: 14
CDR3: CASSSRQRQETQYF
DNA: TGTGCCAGCAGCTCCAGACAGAGGCAAGAGACCCAGTACTTC

J: TRBJ1-1
size: -
V: TRBV30
D: TRBD1
length: 15
CDR3: CAWSVRGQLNTEAFF
DNA: TGTGCCTGGAGTGTACGGGGACAGCTGAACACTGAAGCTTTCTTT

J: TRBJ1-1
size: -
V: TRBV4-1
D: -
length: 14
CDR3: CASRPRDGGTEAFF
DNA: TGCGCCAGCAGGCCAAGAGACGGGGGCACTGAAGCTTTCTTT

J: TRBJ2-1
size: -
V: TRBV5-8
D: -
length: 14
CDR3: CASLRQASYNEQFF
DNA: TGTGCCAGCCTAAGACAGGCCTCCTACAATGAGCAGTTCTTC

J: TRBJ2-2
size: -
V: TRBV15
D: -
length: 20
CDR3: CATSRDDITSWQLNTGELFF
DNA: TGTGCCACCAGCAGAGATGATATTACGTCCTGGCAGTTGAACACCGGGGAGCTGTTTTTT

J: TRBJ1-2
size: -
V: TRBV7-2
D: TRBD1
length: 13
CDR3: CASSPGTVQGYTF
DNA: TGTGCCAGCAGCCCAGGGACAGTGCAAGGCTACACCTTC